A single sample gave rise to the 18 T cell receptor beta chains below, sequenced in a study of early T cells in non-severe SARS-CoV-2 infection. TCRdb reanalysed the 5' RACE reads using MiXCR and keeps one entry per CDR3 protein. The sample carries 55,000 to 65,000 distinct CDR3 sequences, about 8.9% recorded once. The sample comprised whole blood. The receptors derive from an adult who was a healthcare worker with PCR-confirmed SARS-CoV-2 infection or an uninfected control (not recorded which).

This clonotype was observed many times. The rearrangement joins TRBV7-9 to TRBJ2-1; 8 bases align to TRBD2. The CDR3 extends over 15 amino acids. Germline trimming cut 1 base from V and 6 bases from J; bases unmatched to any gene: 5. CDR1 SEHNR and CDR2 FQNEAQ come from the germline V gene (reference sequence). CDR3 sequence: CASSLGGTRVNEQFF. The CDR3 DNA reads as TGTGCCAGCAGCTTAGGGGGGACTAGGGTCAATGAGCAGTTCTTC.

This clonotype has ten or more counts. CDR3: CASSETGMRRAEHPDTQYF. Here the CDR3 DNA reads TGTGCCAGCAGTGAAACAGGTATGCGGCGCGCTGAGCACCCAGATACGCAGTATTTT. The rearrangement joins TRBV6-4 to TRBJ2-3; TRBD1 is a possible D gene (5 bases). CDR1 is MRHNA and CDR2 is SNTAGT in the germline V gene. V was cut by 3 bases and J by 4 bases, with 26 bases left in between. The CDR3 totals 19 residues.

V gene TRBV12-5 combines with J gene TRBJ2-7; tentatively, D is TRBD1 (6 bases). The V end lost 9 bases, the J end lost 4 bases, and 16 bases lay between the germline ends. The CDR3 consists of 13 residues. Germline CDR1 LGHNT, CDR2 FRNRAP. The CDR3 loop is CASRREGVYEQYF. The CDR3 nucleotides read TGTGCTAGCCGACGAGAGGGGGTGTACGAGCAGTACTTC.

There are many counts of this clonotype. The chain joins TRBV7-9 to TRBJ1-1; TRBD1 aligns across 8 bases. The CDR3 sequence is 15 residues long. Looked up from germline, CDR1 is SEHNR and CDR2 is FQNEAQ (reference sequence). With V trimmed by 3 bases and J by 8 bases, 11 bases remained unmatched. CDR3 protein: CASSFGQGRLLEAFF. In DNA form, the CDR3 reads TGTGCCAGCAGCTTCGGACAGGGCCGTCTTCTGGAAGCTTTCTTT.

This sequence joins TRBV20-1 and TRBJ2-1; 8 nucleotides align to TRBD1. The CDR3 sequence is 14 residues long. Per germline, CDR1 DFQATT and CDR2 SNEGSKA (reference sequence). V lost 6 bases to trimming and J lost 6 bases; unmatched junction nucleotides: 10. In DNA, the CDR3 is TGCAGTGCACAGGACAGGGAGGTCCCCAATGAGCAGTTCTTC. Translating gives CSAQDREVPNEQFF.

This clonotype occurred a few times. V is TRBV13 and J is TRBJ2-3; 10 nucleotides line up with TRBD2. The CDR3 runs 16 residues. Trimming at V came to 1 base and at J to 7 bases, leaving 8 bases not matched to a gene. Germline-derived CDR1 and CDR2 are PRHDT and FYEKMQ (reference sequence). The CDR3 here is CASSLVPSGSANTQYF. The CDR3 bases are TGTGCCAGCAGCTTAGTGCCTAGCGGGAGTGCAAATACGCAGTATTTT.

The chain uses TRBV7-6 and TRBJ2-3; 7 bases align to TRBD2. Trimming at V came to 5 bases and at J to 0 bases, leaving 8 bases not matched to a gene. CDR1 and CDR2 (germline): SGHVS, FNYEAQ. The CDR3 is 16 residues long. For the CDR3, the DNA is TGTGCCAGCAGCCCGCTTTCGGGGGGAAGCACAGATACGCAGTATTTT. Protein product: CASSPLSGGSTDTQYF.

This clonotype was detected ten times or more. The chain combines TRBV6-5 with TRBJ2-7, with a tentative D call TRBD2 (6 bases). Germline CDR1 and CDR2: MNHEY and SVGAGI. The V end lost 0 bases, the J end lost 3 bases, and 18 bases lay between the germline ends. The CDR3 loop spans 17 amino acids. This CDR3 reads CASSYSLGTGKLYEQYF. For the CDR3, the DNA is TGTGCCAGCAGTTACTCGCTTGGGACTGGGAAACTCTACGAGCAGTACTTC.

This clonotype was detected ten times or more. This sequence joins TRBV2 and TRBJ2-7; perhaps TRBD1 as D (5 bases). The CDR3 is made up of 15 amino acids. Germline values: CDR1 SNHLY, CDR2 FYNNEI. The ends were cut back, 7 bases at V and 1 base at J, with 17 bases in the middle. CDR3: CASTPRQSRSYEQYF. The CDR3 coding sequence is TGTGCCAGCACACCAAGACAGAGTCGATCCTACGAGCAGTACTTC.

Concerning this clonotype itself: Germline is not matched at one junction end, which may reflect a read error. The CDR3 loop is CVSSSGYLAQYF. The CDR3 nucleotides are TGTGTCAGCAGCTCAGGCTACTTGGCCCAGTACTTC. The chain carries TRBV7-9 and TRBJ2-5; D gene ambiguous. The CDR3 loop spans 12 amino acids. The germline gives CDR1 SEHNR, CDR2 FQNEAQ (reference sequence).

This clonotype was picked up many times. V is TRBV12-3 or TRBV12-4 and J is TRBJ1-2, with unresolved D. Trimming stripped 3 bases from V and 8 bases from J, with 13 bases between. The CDR3 loop spans 13 amino acids. The CDR3 region is CASSLLPGRGYTF. The CDR3 DNA is TGTGCCAGCAGTTTGCTGCCGGGGAGGGGCTACACCTTC.

The sample holds a few counts of this clonotype. This chain links TRBV7-9 with TRBJ2-1; 16 bases align to TRBD2. Germline CDR1 is SEHNR and CDR2 is FQNEAQ (reference sequence). J gave up 8 bases and V 8 bases, and 6 bases lay outside the gene matches. The CDR3 totals 15 residues. DNA of the CDR3: TGTGCCAGCGGGGGACTAGCGGGAGGGCCTGATGAGCAGTTCTTC. It encodes CASGGLAGGPDEQFF.

This chain connects TRBV24-1 to TRBJ2-1, with 8 bases that match TRBD2. This CDR3 has 12 residues. With V trimmed by 9 bases and J by 5 bases, 2 bases remained unmatched. CDR1 KGHDR and CDR2 SFDVKD come from the germline V gene. Written as DNA, the CDR3 is TGTGCCACCGCAGCGGGAGACAATGAGCAGTTCTTC. Residues: CATAAGDNEQFF.

J is TRBJ2-3 and V is TRBV12-3 or TRBV12-4; D ambiguous. The CDR3 is made up of 13 amino acids. V lost 5 bases, J lost 4 bases, and 10 bases lay in between. The CDR3 bases are TGTGCCAGCAGTCGAATTGAGTCAGATACGCAGTATTTT. This sequence encodes CASSRIESDTQYF.

The chain joins TRBV28 to TRBJ2-7, with no clear D. V lost 6 bases to trimming and J lost 3 bases, with 18 bases between them. Germline V gene sequence: CDR1 MDHEN, CDR2 SYDVKM. This CDR3 region has 15 residues. CDR3 nucleotides: TGTGCCAGCAGGGAACGGACCACCTCCCACTACGAGCAGTACTTC. Translated: CASRERTTSHYEQYF.

There are a few counts of this clonotype. DNA of the CDR3: TGTGCCAGCAGCTTAGGCGGGGCCAGCACAGATACGCAGTATTTT. This codes for CASSLGGASTDTQYF. The chain has TRBV7-9 and TRBJ2-3; maybe TRBD2 (6 bases). The V end lost 1 base, the J end lost 0 bases, and 8 bases lay between the germline ends. CDR1 SEHNR and CDR2 FQNEAQ come from the germline V gene (reference sequence). CDR3 length: 15 amino acids.

This clonotype qualifies as medium-sized (0.01 to 0.1%). The rearrangement uses TRBV7-8 and TRBJ2-1; D might be TRBD1 (6 bases). The V and J ends lost 5 bases and 10 bases respectively, with 12 bases between them. This CDR3 is built from 12 residues. Germline V gene data show CDR1 as SGHVS and CDR2 as FQNEAQ. Written as DNA, the CDR3 is TGTGCCAGCAGCACCGGACAGCCCGAGCAGTTCTTC. The encoded protein is CASSTGQPEQFF.

This chain joins TRBV7-9 and TRBJ1-1; the D gene is possibly TRBD1 (6 bases). Germline V gene sequence: CDR1 SEHNR, CDR2 FQNEAQ (reference sequence). The CDR3 extends over 15 amino acids. V was pared by 6 bases and J by 0 bases, with 14 bases between. The CDR3 loop is CASSKPGHMNTEAFF. CDR3 DNA: TGTGCCAGCAGTAAACCGGGACATATGAACACTGAAGCTTTCTTT.